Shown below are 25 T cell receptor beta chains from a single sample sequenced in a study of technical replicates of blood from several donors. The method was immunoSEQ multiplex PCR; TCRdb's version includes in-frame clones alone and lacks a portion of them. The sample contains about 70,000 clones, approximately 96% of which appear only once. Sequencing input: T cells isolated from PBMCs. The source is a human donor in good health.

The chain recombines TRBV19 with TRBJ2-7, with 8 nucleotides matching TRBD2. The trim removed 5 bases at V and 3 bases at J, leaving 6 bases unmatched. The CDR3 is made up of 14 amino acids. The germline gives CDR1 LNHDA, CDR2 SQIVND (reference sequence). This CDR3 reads CASSASLADYEQYF. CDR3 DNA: TGTGCCAGTAGTGCTTCACTAGCGGACTACGAGCAGTACTTC.

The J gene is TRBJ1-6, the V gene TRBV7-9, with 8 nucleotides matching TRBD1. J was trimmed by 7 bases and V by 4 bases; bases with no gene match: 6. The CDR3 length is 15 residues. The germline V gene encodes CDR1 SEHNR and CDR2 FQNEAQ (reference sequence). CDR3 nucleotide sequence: TGTGCCAGCAGCTCACGACAGGGGTTGAATTCACCCCTCCACTTT. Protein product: CASSSRQGLNSPLHF.

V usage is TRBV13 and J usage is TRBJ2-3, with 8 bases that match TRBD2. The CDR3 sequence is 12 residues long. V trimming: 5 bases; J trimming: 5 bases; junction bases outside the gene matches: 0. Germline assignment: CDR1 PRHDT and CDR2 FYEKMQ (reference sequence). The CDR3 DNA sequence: TGTGCCAGCAGCGCGGGGGGAGATACGCAGTATTTT. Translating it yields CASSAGGDTQYF.

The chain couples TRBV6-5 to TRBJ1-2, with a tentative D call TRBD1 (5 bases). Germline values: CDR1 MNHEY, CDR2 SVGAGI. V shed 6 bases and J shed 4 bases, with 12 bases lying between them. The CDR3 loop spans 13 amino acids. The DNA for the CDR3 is TGTGCCAGCAGCCCTTTTGGGGCCTATGGCTACACCTTC. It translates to CASSPFGAYGYTF.

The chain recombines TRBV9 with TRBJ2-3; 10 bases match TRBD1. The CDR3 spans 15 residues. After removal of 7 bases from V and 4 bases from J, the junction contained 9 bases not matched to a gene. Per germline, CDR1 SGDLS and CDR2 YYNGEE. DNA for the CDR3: TGTGCCAGCCCCCCGGGACAGGGGACCGCAGATACGCAGTATTTT. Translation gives CASPPGQGTADTQYF.

For the CDR3, the DNA is TGTGCCAGCAGCTTACAGGGTGCTGGAAACACCATATATTTT. Its protein is CASSLQGAGNTIYF. The chain employs TRBV5-6 and TRBJ1-3, with D perhaps matching TRBD1 (6 bases). Germline loops: CDR1 SGHDT, CDR2 YYEEEE. The CDR3 is 14 amino acids. Trimming cost V 2 bases and J 2 bases, with 8 bases left between them.

The chain's CDR3 is CASRLRQGGQPQHF. As DNA, the CDR3 is TGTGCCAGCAGGCTAAGACAGGGTGGTCAGCCCCAGCATTTT. The J gene is TRBJ1-5, the V gene TRBV6-1; TRBD1 aligns across 7 bases. Losses at the gene ends were 6 bases for V and 6 bases for J; bases not matched to a gene: 8. Per germline, CDR1 MNHNS and CDR2 SASEGT. This CDR3 is 14 amino acids long.

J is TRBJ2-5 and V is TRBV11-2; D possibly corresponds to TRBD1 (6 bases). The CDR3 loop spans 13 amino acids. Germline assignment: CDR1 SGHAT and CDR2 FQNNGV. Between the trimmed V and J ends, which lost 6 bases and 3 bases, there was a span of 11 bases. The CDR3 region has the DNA TGTGCCAGCAGAGGGGACATAGAAGAGACCCAGTACTTC. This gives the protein CASRGDIEETQYF. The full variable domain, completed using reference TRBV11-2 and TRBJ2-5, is EAGVAQSPRYKIIEKRQSVAFWCNPISGHATLYWYQQILGQGPKLLIQFQNNGVVDDSQLPKDRFSAERLKGVDSTLKIQPAKLEDSAVYLCASRGDIEETQYFGPGTRLLVL.

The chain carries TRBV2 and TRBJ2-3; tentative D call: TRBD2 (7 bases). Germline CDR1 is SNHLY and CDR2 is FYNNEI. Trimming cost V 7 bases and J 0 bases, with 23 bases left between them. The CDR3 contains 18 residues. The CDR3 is CASTNLGGGARSTDTQYF. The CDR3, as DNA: TGTGCCAGCACTAACCTGGGAGGGGGGGCCCGTAGCACAGATACGCAGTATTTT.

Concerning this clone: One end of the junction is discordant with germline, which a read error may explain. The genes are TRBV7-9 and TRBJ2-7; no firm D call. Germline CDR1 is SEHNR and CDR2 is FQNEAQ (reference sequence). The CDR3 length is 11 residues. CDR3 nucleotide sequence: TGTGCCAGCAGCTTAGAATCTAGATGTAACTTC. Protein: CASSLESRCNF.

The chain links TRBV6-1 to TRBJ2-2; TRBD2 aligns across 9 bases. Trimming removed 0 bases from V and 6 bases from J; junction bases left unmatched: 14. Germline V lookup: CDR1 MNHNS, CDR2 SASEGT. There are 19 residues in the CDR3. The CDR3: CASSEARGAGGPYAGELFF. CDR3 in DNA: TGTGCCAGCAGTGAAGCTCGTGGAGCGGGAGGTCCATATGCCGGGGAGCTGTTTTTT.

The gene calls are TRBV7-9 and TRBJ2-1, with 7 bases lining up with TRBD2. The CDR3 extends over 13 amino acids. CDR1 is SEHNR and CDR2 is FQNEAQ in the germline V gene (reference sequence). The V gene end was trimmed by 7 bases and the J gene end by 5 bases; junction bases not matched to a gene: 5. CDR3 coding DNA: TGTGCCAGCAACCCTAGCGGAAACAATGAGCAGTTCTTC. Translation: CASNPSGNNEQFF.

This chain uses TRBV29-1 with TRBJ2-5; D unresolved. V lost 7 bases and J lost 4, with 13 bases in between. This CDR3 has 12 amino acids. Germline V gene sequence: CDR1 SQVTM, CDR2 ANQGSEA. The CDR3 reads CSAAPEAETQYF. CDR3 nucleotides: TGCAGCGCTGCCCCAGAGGCAGAGACCCAGTACTTC.

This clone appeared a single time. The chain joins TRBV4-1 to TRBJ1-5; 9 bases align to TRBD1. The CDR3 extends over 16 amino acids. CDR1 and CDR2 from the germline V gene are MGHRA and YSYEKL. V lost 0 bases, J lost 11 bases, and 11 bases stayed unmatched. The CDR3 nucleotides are TGCGCCAGCAGCCAAGATCCAGGACAGGGGAAATTGACCCAGCATTTT. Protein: CASSQDPGQGKLTQHF.

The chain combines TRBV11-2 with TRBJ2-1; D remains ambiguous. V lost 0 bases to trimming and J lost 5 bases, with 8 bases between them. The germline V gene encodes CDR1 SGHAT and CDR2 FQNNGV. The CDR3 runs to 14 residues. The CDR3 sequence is CASSLEAPHNEQFF. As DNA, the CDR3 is TGTGCCAGCAGCTTAGAAGCGCCCCACAATGAGCAGTTCTTC.

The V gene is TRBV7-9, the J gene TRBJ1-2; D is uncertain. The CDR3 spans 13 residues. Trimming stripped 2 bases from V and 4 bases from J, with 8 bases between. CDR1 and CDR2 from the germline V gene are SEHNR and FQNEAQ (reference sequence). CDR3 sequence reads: CASSLSPSYGYTF. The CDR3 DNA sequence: TGTGCCAGCAGCTTATCCCCATCCTATGGCTACACCTTC. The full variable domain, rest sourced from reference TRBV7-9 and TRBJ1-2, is DTGVSQNPRHKITKRGQNVTFRCDPISEHNRLYWYRQTLGQGPEFLTYFQNEAQLEKSRLLSDRFSAERPKGSFSTLEIQRTEQGDSAMYLCASSLSPSYGYTFGSGTRLTVV.

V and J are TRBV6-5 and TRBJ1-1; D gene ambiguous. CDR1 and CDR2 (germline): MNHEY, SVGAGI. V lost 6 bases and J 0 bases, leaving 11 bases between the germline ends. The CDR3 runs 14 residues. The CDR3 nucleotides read TGTGCCAGCAGGGAATTTACAGTGAACACTGAAGCTTTCTTT. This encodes CASREFTVNTEAFF.

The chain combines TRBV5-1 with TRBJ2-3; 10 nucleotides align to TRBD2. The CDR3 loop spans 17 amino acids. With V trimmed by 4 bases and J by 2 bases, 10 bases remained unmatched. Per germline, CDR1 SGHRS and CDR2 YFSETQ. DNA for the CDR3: TGCGCCAGCAGCCCAGGACCAGCGGGGGGGGACACAGATACGCAGTATTTT. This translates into CASSPGPAGGDTDTQYF.

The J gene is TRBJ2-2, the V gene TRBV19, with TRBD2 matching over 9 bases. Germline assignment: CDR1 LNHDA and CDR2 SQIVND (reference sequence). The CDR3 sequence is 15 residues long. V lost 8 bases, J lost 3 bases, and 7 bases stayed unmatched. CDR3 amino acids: CASSVAGGDTGELFF. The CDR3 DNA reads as TGTGCCAGTTCTGTGGCGGGGGGGGACACCGGGGAGCTGTTTTTT.

CDR3 nucleotides: TGTGCCAGCATTCGTTATACGTGGACTAGCGGAAGAGGGAATGAGCAGTTCTTC. Amino acids: CASIRYTWTSGRGNEQFF. The chain recombines TRBV28 with TRBJ2-1, with TRBD2 matching 10 bases. V was pared by 7 bases and J by 7 bases, with 19 bases of the junction left unmatched. This CDR3 is built from 18 residues. The germline gives CDR1 MDHEN, CDR2 SYDVKM. Using reference TRBV28 and TRBJ2-1 for the parts outside the CDR3, the full variable domain is DVKVTQSSRYLVKRTGEKVFLECVQDMDHENMFWYRQDPGLGLRLIYFSYDVKMKEKGDIPEGYSVSREKKERFSLILESASTNQTSMYLCASIRYTWTSGRGNEQFFGPGTRLTVL.

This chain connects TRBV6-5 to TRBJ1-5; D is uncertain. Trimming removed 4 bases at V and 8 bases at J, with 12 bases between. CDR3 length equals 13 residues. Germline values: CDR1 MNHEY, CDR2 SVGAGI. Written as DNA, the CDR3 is TGTGCCAGCAGTTGGAGTACCGGGGAGCCCCAGCATTTT. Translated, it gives CASSWSTGEPQHF.

The CDR3 reads CASKTSGGPNEQFF. In DNA, the CDR3 is TGTGCCAGCAAGACTAGCGGGGGCCCCAATGAGCAGTTCTTC. This chain uses TRBV2 with TRBJ2-1, with TRBD2 matching over 12 bases. There are 14 residues in the CDR3. The V gene's germline CDR1 is SNHLY and CDR2 FYNNEI. Trimming removed 7 bases from V and 6 bases from J; junction bases left unmatched: 4. The whole variable domain, remainder taken from reference TRBV2 and TRBJ2-1, is EPEVTQTPSHQVTQMGQEVILRCVPISNHLYFYWYRQILGQKVEFLVSFYNNEISEKSEIFDDQFSVERPDGSNFTLKIRSTKLEDSAMYFCASKTSGGPNEQFFGPGTRLTVL.

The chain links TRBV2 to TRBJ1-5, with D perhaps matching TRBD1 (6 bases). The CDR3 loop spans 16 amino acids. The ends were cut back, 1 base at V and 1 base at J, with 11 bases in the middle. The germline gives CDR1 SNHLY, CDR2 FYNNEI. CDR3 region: CASSEEDSWSNQPQHF. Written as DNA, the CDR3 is TGTGCCAGCAGTGAAGAGGACAGTTGGAGCAATCAGCCCCAGCATTTT.

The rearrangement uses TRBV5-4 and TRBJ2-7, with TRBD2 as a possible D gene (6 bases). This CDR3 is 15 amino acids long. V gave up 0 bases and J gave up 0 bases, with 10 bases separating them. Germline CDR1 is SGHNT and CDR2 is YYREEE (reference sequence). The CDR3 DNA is TGTGCCAGCAGCTTGGTCGGGGGTGGCTCCTACGAGCAGTACTTC. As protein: CASSLVGGGSYEQYF.

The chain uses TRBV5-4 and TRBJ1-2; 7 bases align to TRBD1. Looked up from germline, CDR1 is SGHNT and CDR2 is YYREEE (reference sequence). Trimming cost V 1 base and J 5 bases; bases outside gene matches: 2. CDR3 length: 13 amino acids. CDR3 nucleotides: TGTGCCAGCAGCTTGAGGGACAGATATGGCTACACCTTC. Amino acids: CASSLRDRYGYTF.